This entry features one TCR beta chain sequence. The clone's antigen remains unknown. No much larger clone exists at a distance of one base, and base qualities are not known. TCR cDNA was synthesized by 5'RACE template switching, which introduced a universal primer site and unique molecular identifiers. cDNA synthesis was primed from both the TCR alpha and TCR beta constant segments. Library amplification used two PCR steps, and the second PCR step added sample barcodes and sequencing adapters. Sequencing of libraries was performed on Illumina HiSeq 2500 (2x100 bp) or NovaSeq (2x150 bp). The paper's data handling went like this. MIGEC was used to demultiplex reads and collapse the reads into UMI consensus sequences, and MiXCR was used for V(D)J alignment. Vaccine-responding clonotypes were identified with edgeR using replicate PBMC samples, with FDR below 0.01 and a log2 fold change above 5 up to day 15 being required. Each bulk clonotype received a CD4 or CD8 identity based on whether the sequenced CD4 or CD8 repertoire contained that clonotype at higher abundance. TCRdb reworked the public reads: Q25 trimming with fastp, MiXCR clone assembly, productive beta chains retained. Every CDR3 protein is listed once, alongside the most common genes and DNA of its rows. The V and J calls, along with clone size, are taken from TCRdb and not from the paper's own processing. The sample table holds approximately 550,000 distinct CDR3 sequences, of which roughly 21% were seen once. Clones ranked in the top ten supply about 13% of the sample.

The treatment or condition label for this specimen denotes: live attenuated yellow fever vaccine strain. At each blood-draw timepoint, two biological replicates of bulk PBMCs were collected. A standard Ficoll-Paque protocol was used to isolate PBMCs from peripheral blood. RNA was extracted with TriZol from bulk PBMCs, CD4 and CD8 fractions, and dextramer-positive and dextramer-negative fractions. The data are from a study of T cells after yellow fever vaccination (dated 2019 in TCRdb). Regarding the research as a whole: The SMART-Seq v4 Ultra Low Input RNA kit was used to prepare libraries from fractions with low cell numbers. Two healthy male donors, one aged 18 to 30 and one aged 30 to 40 years, were included in the cohort. Blood was collected at multiple timepoints before and after primary and secondary immunization, and bulk PBMC replicates and cell subsets were isolated. To follow T-cell clones before and after primary and booster YFV17D yellow fever vaccination, bulk TCR alpha and beta repertoires were sequenced over time.

Broader findings and caveats from the paper: Most clones expanded after primary vaccination (almost 97% of CD4 and 88% of CD8) were re-detected after the booster, suggesting that broad memory maintenance occurred. Computational filtering was required because FACS-sorted repertoires could contain abundant contaminating clonotypes from the bulk population. Because the study included only a couple of donors, the extent to which the findings can be generalized is limited. Compared with the primary T-cell response, the secondary T-cell response was faster but weaker, reaching its peak on day 5 rather than on day 15. A small share of clonotypes was detected in both CD4 and CD8 compartments, with the overlap likely arising from convergent recombination.

CDR1 and CDR2 are read off the germline V gene as SGDLS and YYNGEE. Taken from cysteine to phenylalanine, the CDR3 has 13 residues. CDR3 DNA only is kept here, 39 bases in frame from base 1. Trimming at the junction amounts to 1 base on V and 8 bases on J, and the germline ends lie 12 bases apart. The sequence is built from TRBV9 and TRBJ1-2; the D gene lacks a confident call. Sequencing used PBMCs, obtained 15 days after the yellow fever booster vaccination. The sequence was collected from a man aged 25-45 years who received the YFV17D yellow fever vaccine. The CDR3 region has the sequence CASSVSERRGYTF. The DNA sequence reads TGTGCCAGCAGCGTATCTGAAAGGCGAGGCTACACCTTC.